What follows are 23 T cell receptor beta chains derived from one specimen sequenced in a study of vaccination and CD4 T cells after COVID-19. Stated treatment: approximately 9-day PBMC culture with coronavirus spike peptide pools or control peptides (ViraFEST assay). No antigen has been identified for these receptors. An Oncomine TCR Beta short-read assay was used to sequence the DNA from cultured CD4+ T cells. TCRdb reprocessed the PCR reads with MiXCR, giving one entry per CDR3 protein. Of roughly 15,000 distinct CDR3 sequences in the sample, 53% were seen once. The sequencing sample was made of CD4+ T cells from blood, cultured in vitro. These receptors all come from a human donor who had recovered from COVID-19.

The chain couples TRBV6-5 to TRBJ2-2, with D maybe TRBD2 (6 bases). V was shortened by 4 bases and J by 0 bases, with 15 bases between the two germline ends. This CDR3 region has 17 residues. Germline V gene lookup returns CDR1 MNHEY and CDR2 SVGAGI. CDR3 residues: CASSSHRRGPNTGELFF. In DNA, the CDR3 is TGTGCCAGCAGTTCCCACAGGCGGGGACCGAACACCGGGGAGCTGTTTTTT.

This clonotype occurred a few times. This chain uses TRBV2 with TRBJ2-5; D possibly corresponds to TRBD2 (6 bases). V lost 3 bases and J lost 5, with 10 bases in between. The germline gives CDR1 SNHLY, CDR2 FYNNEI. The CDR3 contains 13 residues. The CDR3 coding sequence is TGTGCCAGCAGTGATGACGGGAGTGAGACCCAGTACTTC. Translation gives CASSDDGSETQYF.

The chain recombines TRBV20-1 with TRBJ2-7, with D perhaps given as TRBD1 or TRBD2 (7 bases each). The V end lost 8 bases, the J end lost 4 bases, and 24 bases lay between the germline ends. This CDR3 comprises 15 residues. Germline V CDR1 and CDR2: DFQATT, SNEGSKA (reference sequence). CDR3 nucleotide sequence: TGCAGTACCCAGGGGGGCGGGAGCAGGAATTACGAGCAGTACTTC. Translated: CSTQGGGSRNYEQYF.

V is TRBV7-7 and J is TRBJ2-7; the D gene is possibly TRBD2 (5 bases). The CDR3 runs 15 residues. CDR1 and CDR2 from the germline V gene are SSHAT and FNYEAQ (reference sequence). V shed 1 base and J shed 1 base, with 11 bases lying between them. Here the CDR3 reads CASSLGGPGSYEQYF. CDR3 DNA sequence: TGTGCCAGCAGCTTAGGCGGCCCGGGGTCCTACGAGCAGTACTTC.

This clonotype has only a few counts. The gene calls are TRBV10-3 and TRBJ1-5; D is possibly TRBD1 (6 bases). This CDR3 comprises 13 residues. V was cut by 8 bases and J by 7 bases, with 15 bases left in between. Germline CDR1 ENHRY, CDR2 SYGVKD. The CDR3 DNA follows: TGTGCCATCGCCACAGGGAGTGGGCAGCCCCAGCATTTT. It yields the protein CAIATGSGQPQHF.

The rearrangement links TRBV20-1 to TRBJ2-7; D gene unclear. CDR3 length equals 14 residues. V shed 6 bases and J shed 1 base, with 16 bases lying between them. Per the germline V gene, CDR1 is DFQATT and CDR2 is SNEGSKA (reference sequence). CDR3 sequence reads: CSAIQAIVSYEQYF. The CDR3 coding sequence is TGCAGTGCGATACAAGCCATCGTATCCTACGAGCAGTACTTC.

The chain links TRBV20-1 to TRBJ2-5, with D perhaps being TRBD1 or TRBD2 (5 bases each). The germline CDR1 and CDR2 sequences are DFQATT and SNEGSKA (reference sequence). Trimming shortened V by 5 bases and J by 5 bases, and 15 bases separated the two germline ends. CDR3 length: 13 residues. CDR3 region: CSAYRRGAETQYF. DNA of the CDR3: TGCAGTGCTTATCGAAGGGGAGCGGAGACCCAGTACTTC.

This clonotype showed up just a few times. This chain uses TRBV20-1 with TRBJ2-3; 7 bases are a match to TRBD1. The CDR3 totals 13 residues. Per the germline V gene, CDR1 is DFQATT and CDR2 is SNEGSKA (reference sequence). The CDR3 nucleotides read TGCAGGCCTTCGACAGGGAGCACAGATACGCAGTATTTT. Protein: CRPSTGSTDTQYF.

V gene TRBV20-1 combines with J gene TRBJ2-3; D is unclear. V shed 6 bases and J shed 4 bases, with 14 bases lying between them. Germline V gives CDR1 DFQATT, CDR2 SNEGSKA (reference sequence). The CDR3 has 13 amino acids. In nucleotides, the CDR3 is TGCAGTGCAAACAGCTACCCCCCAGATACGCAGTATTTT. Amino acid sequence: CSANSYPPDTQYF.

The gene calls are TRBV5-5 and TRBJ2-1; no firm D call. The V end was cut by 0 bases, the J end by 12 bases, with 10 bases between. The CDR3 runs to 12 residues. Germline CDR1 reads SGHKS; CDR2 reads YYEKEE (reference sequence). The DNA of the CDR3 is TGTGCCAGCAGCTTGGTGACTTCTGGGCAGTTCTTC. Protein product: CASSLVTSGQFF.

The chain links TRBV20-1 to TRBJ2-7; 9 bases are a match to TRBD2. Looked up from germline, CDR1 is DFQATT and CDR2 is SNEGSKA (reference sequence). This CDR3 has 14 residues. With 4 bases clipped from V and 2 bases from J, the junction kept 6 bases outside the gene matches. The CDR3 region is CSAIGTSITYEQYF. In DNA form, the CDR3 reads TGCAGTGCTATTGGGACTAGCATCACCTACGAGCAGTACTTC.

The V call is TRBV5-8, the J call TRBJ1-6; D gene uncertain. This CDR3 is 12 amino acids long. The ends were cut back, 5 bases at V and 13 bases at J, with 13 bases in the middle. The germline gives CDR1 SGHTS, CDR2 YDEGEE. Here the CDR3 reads CASRALPSPLHF. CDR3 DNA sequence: TGTGCCAGCAGGGCGCTACCCTCCCCCCTCCACTTT.

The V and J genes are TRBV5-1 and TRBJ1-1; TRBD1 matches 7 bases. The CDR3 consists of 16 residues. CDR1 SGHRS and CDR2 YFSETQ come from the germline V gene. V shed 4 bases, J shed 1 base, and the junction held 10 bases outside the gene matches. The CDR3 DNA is TGCGCCAGCAGCCTACAGCCACCAGGGGGGAACACTGAAGCTTTCTTT. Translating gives CASSLQPPGGNTEAFF.

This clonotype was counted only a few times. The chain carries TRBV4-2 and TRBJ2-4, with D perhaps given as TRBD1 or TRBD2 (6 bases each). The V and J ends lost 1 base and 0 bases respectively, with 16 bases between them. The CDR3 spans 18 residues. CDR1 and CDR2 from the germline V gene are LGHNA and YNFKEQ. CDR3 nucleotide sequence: TGTGCCAGCAGCCAAGTCGGAAGGGGGGATCAAGCCAAAAACATTCAGTACTTC. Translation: CASSQVGRGDQAKNIQYF.

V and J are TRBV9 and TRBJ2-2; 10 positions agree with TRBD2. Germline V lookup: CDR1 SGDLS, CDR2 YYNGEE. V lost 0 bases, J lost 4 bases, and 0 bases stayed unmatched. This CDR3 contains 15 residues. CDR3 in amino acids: CASSVERGGTGELFF. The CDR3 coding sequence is TGTGCCAGCAGCGTAGAGCGGGGGGGCACCGGGGAGCTGTTTTTT.

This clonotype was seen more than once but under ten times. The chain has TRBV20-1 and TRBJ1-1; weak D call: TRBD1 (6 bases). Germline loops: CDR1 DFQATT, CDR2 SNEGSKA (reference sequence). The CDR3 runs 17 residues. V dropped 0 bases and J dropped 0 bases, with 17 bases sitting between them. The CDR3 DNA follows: TGCAGTGCTAGAGATTATCGTACAGGGAGCATGAACACTGAAGCTTTCTTT. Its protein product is CSARDYRTGSMNTEAFF.

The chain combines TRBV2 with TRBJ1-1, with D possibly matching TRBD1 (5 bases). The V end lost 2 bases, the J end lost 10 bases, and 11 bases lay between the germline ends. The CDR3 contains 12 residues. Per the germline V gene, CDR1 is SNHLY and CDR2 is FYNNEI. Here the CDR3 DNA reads TGTGCCAGCAGTGAATCGGGGGTAGGAGCTTTCTTT. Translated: CASSESGVGAFF. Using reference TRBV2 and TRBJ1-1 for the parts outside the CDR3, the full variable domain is EPEVTQTPSHQVTQMGQEVILRCVPISNHLYFYWYRQILGQKVEFLVSFYNNEISEKSEIFDDQFSVERPDGSNFTLKIRSTKLEDSAMYFCASSESGVGAFFGQGTRLTVV.

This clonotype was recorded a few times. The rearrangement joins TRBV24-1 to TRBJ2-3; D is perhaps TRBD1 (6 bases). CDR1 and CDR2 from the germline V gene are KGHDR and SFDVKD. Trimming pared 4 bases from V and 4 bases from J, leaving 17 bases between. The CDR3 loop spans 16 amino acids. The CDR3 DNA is TGTGCCACCAGTGAAATAGGGCAGGGGTTCGCAGATACGCAGTATTTT. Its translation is CATSEIGQGFADTQYF.

CDR3 nucleotides: TGTGCCAGCAGTTCCTCCGGGGCCCCCTCGGATACGCAGTATTTT. Residues: CASSSSGAPSDTQYF. The V call is TRBV27, the J call TRBJ2-3; D tentatively reads TRBD1 or TRBD2 (5 bases each). Per germline, CDR1 MNHEY and CDR2 SMNVEV (reference sequence). The CDR3 length is 15 residues. Trimming pared 4 bases from V and 6 bases from J, leaving 17 bases between.

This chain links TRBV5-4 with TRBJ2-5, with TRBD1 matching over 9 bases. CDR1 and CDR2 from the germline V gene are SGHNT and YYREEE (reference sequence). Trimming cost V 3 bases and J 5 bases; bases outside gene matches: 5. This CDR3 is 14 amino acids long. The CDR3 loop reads CASSSQGAGETQYF. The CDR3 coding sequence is TGTGCCAGCAGCTCACAGGGGGCGGGGGAGACCCAGTACTTC. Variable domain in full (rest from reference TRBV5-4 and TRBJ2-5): ETGVTQSPTHLIKTRGQQVTLRCSSQSGHNTVSWYQQALGQGPQFIFQYYREEENGRGNFPPRFSGLQFPNYSSELNVNALELDDSALYLCASSSQGAGETQYFGPGTRLLVL.

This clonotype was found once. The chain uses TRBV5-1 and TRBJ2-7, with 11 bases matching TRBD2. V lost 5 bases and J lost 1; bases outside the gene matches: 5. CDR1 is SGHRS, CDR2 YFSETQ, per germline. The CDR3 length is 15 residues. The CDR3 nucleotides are TGCGCCAGCAGAACTGGACTAGCGGGTTCCTACGAGCAGTACTTC. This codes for CASRTGLAGSYEQYF.

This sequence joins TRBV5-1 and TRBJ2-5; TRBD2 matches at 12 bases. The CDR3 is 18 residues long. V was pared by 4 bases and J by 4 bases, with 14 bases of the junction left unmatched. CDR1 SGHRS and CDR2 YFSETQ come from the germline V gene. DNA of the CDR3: TGCGCCAGCAGCACTAGACAGGTCTCGACTAGCGGGGGAGAGACCCAGTACTTC. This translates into CASSTRQVSTSGGETQYF.

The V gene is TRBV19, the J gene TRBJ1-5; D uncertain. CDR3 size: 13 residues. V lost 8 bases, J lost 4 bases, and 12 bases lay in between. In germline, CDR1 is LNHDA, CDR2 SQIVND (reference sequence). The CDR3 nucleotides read TGTGCCAGTGGGGTAGACCTTAATCAGCCCCAGCATTTT. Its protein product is CASGVDLNQPQHF.